This T cell receptor (beta chain) derives from a study of OX40 agonist ivuxolimab in advanced cancers. Study at large: The drug used for patients, ivuxolimab, was an agonistic anti-OX40 (CD134) antibody.

TCRdb keeps only in-frame clones here, not all; method: immunoSEQ multiplex PCR. The sample lists some 65,000 clones, about nine tenths occurring once. The CDR3 covers 12 residues. V gave up 4 bases and J gave up 6 bases, with 10 bases separating them. The germline V gene has CDR1 SGHTA and CDR2 FQGNSA. The clonotype was recovered from an adult with an advanced solid tumor such as melanoma, head and neck, liver or kidney cancer. Specimen: CD4+ or CD8+ T cells sorted from blood, collected in a trial of the OX40 agonist ivuxolimab. V usage is TRBV7-2 and J usage is TRBJ2-7, with D possibly being TRBD1 (5 bases). DNA of the CDR3: TGTGCCAGCAGCTACCAGGGTGGCGAGCAGTACTTC. Translated, it gives CASSYQGGEQYF.